These 5 T cell receptor beta chains were all obtained from the same sample, sequenced in a study of T cell repertoires in cytomegalovirus infection (dated by TCRdb to between 2018 and 2020). Antigens of these TCRs are unknown. The instrument was an Illumina HiSeq 1500. The public reads were reprocessed in TCRdb via fastp at Q25 and MiXCR, keeping in-frame beta chains. Under each unique CDR3 protein, matching rows form one entry showing the most common genes and DNA. The sample has 100,000 to 120,000 distinct CDR3 sequences on record, roughly 31% of them singletons. The ten largest account for 41% of the sample. The treatment or condition label of this sample denotes: in vitro stimulation with specific CMV peptide epitopes to enrich CMV-specific T cells. This material consisted of CD8+ T cells from cultured PBMCs, taken from culture after CMV antigen stimulation. These receptors all come from a human donor in good health (CMV status not recorded). Some clones in this sample may be carry-over from other donors' samples.

The sample holds a few counts of this clonotype. The rearrangement links TRBV29-1 to TRBJ2-4, with a tentative D call TRBD1 (5 bases). V was clipped by 4 bases and J by 0 bases, with 13 bases between them. There are 15 residues in the CDR3. CDR1 is SQVTM and CDR2 is ANQGSEA in the germline V gene. CDR3 sequence reads: CSVAEDNLAKNIQYF. Written as DNA, the CDR3 is TGCAGCGTTGCTGAGGACAACTTAGCCAAAAACATTCAGTACTTC.

The V call is TRBV27, the J call TRBJ2-2; D not certain. The CDR3 consists of 15 residues. Trimming pared 5 bases from V and 1 base from J, leaving 11 bases between. Germline CDR1 is MNHEY and CDR2 is SMNVEV (reference sequence). CDR3 coding DNA: TGTGCCAGCAGTCTTATGTCGCAGAACACCGGGGAGCTGTTTTTT. Its translation is CASSLMSQNTGELFF.

The chain carries TRBV27 and TRBJ1-4; 7 nucleotides agree with TRBD1. Looked up from germline, CDR1 is MNHEY and CDR2 is SMNVEV (reference sequence). The CDR3 contains 14 residues. Germline trimming cut 5 bases from V and 4 bases from J; bases unmatched to any gene: 4. CDR3 loop: CASSGQAFNEKLFF. The CDR3, as DNA: TGTGCCAGCAGTGGACAGGCCTTTAATGAAAAACTGTTTTTT. Full variable domain (rest looked up from reference TRBV27 and TRBJ1-4): EAQVTQNPRYLITVTGKKLTVTCSQNMNHEYMSWYRQDPGLGLRQIYYSMNVEVTDKGDVPEGYKVSRKEKRNFPLILESPSPNQTSLYFCASSGQAFNEKLFFGSGTQLSVL.

The V gene is TRBV10-3, the J gene TRBJ1-2; TRBD1 matches at 7 bases. This CDR3 region has 14 residues. In germline, CDR1 is ENHRY, CDR2 SYGVKD. After removal of 4 bases from V and 0 bases from J, the junction contained 2 bases not matched to a gene. The CDR3 nucleotides read TGTGCCATCAGTGTCGGGACAGCTAACTATGGCTACACCTTC. This translates into CAISVGTANYGYTF.

This sequence joins TRBV9 and TRBJ2-1; the match to TRBD2 covers 9 bases. CDR3 length: 15 residues. Germline V gives CDR1 SGDLS, CDR2 YYNGEE. J was trimmed by 6 bases and V by 2 bases; bases with no gene match: 6. CDR3 coding DNA: TGTGCCAGCAGCGTCGGCGGGGGGGACCGCAATGAGCAGTTCTTC. Its protein product is CASSVGGGDRNEQFF.